This TCR beta chain was found in a study of prognosis after radiotherapy for stage I lung cancer. Study details: Stage I non-small cell lung cancer patients, who were enrolled in Nanjing, China, joined the cohort between 2018 and January 2019.

The CDR3 loop spans 13 amino acids. Germline CDR1 DFQATT, CDR2 SNEGSKA (reference sequence). Trimming left V 3 bases short and J 5 bases short, with 13 bases between. Peripheral blood, in roughly 6-milliliter volumes, was drawn at each of two time points. It was by two-round multiplex PCR that TCR beta CDR3 was amplified from genomic DNA. First-round PCR amplification was performed with primers specific to each TRBV and TRBJ gene. Each CDR3 protein is one row after TCRdb ran MiXCR on the multiplex PCR reads. The sample lists about 25,000 distinct CDR3 sequences, 30% to 45% occurring once. This clonotype was counted a few times. A much larger clone differs by one base, so this may be a read error.

The sequence was obtained from a donor aged 50 or older with non-small cell lung cancer. The input for sequencing was PBMCs, taken before or after stereotactic body radiation therapy (not recorded which). The genes are TRBV20-1 and TRBJ2-5; D possibly matches TRBD1 or TRBD2 (5 bases each). Here the CDR3 DNA reads TGCAGTGCTAGCAACCAGGGAGCGGAGACCCAGTACTTC. This translates into CSASNQGAETQYF.